This T cell receptor beta chain originates from a study of T cell responses to AZD1222 COVID-19 vaccine (dated by TCRdb to about 2021). The study in broad terms: Because spike-specific TCR depth and breadth did not differ between the two schedules, AZD1222 recipients who got a second dose at roughly 4 weeks were pooled with those who got a second dose at roughly 12 weeks. A total of about 230 trial participants underwent TCR sequencing, of whom 200 to 220 received two doses of AZD1222 and 26 received two doses of the MenACWY control vaccine. Trial participants were enrolled by age into 18-55, 56-69 and 70-plus year subgroups, with 148, 28 and 57 TCR-sequenced participants respectively.

Per the germline V gene, SGHAT is the CDR1 and FQNNGV is the CDR2. The CDR3 runs 16 amino acids, cysteine and phenylalanine included. Only CDR3 DNA remains: 48 bases, in frame from the first base. Trimming leaves V shorter by 4 bases and J shorter by 1 base, with the junction holding 3 bases beyond the gene matches. With regard to this clone: Its antigen is unknown. Per-nucleotide qualities are absent, and no much larger clonotype sits a single base away.

The CDR3 regions of human TCRbeta chains were analyzed by immunosequencing. The paper's data handling went like this. Repertoire TCRs were matched against a reference library of SARS-CoV-2-specific TCRs generated with the MIRA antigen-specificity platform. Breadth was defined as the fraction of unique TCRs that were SARS-CoV-2-associated, and depth was defined as the fraction of total T cells that were SARS-CoV-2-associated. Using the MIRA data, each spike-specific TCR was assigned both to the spike region to which the TCR was reactive and to a CD4 or CD8 class. Log10-transformed breadth and depth values were compared by one-way ANOVA with Sidak's multiple comparisons tests. The table was pulled from immuneACCESS by TCRdb, which kept in-frame rearrangements only. Such tables lose some clones; where checked, under half of the loss comes from unresolved V genes, and the rest has no known cause. The DNA was the basis for D and trimming; V, J and clone size are from that table. The sample table shows roughly 140,000 clones, and around 88% are seen once. The biggest ten clones account for approximately 3.4% of the sample.

The time point label corresponds to: baseline before first vaccination. Vaccinee samples were obtained from the UK trials COV001 and COV002, which included a single-blind randomized controlled phase 2/3 trial of AZD1222 (ChAdOx1 nCoV-19) in healthy adults. Trial participant PBMC samples were collected at day 0 and day 28 after the second dose for TCRbeta chain sequencing. Here is what the overall study found, with its caveats: Nearly half of unique spike-specific TCRs reportedly recognized epitopes outside regions mutated in the B.1.351 and B.1.1.7 variants. Because no day 14 peak-response samples were available, the repertoires could be characterized only after the peak T cell response. After two AZD1222 doses, both the breadth and the depth of spike-specific TCRs were significantly higher than at day 0 and than in MenACWY recipients. The whole spike protein was spanned by vaccine-associated CD4 TCRs, and dominant responses were seen in regions 160-218 and 743-854. Participants were mostly white British, with more females than males. The authors suggested clonal diversity may have been underestimated. Conclusions about previously exposed vaccinees are limited because only five to seven AZD1222 recipients were SARS-CoV-2 seropositive at baseline. In the small 56-69-year group, the increase in depth fell short of significance, most likely because of low power.

Recombination joined TRBV11-2 with TRBJ2-2; 10 central nucleotides agree with TRBD2. The TCR sequence derives from an adult in good health. Here the sequenced sample was peripheral blood, taken on day 0 of AZD1222 vaccination. CDR3 protein: CASSWWTSGNTGELFF. Read as DNA, the sequence is TGTGCCAGCAGCTGGTGGACTAGCGGGAACACCGGGGAGCTGTTTTTT.